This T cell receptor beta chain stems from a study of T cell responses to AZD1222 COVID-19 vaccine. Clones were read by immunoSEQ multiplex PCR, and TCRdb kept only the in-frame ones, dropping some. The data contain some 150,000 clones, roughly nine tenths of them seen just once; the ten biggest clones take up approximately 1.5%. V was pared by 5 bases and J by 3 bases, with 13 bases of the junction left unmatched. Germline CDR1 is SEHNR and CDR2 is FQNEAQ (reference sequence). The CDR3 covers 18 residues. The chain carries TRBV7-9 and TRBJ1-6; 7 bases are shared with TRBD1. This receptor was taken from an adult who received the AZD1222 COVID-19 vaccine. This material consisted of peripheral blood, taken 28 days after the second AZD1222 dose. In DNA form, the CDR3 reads TGTGCCAGCAGCCCTTCTCGTGCCGGGACAGACTATAATTCACCCCTCCACTTT. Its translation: CASSPSRAGTDYNSPLHF.